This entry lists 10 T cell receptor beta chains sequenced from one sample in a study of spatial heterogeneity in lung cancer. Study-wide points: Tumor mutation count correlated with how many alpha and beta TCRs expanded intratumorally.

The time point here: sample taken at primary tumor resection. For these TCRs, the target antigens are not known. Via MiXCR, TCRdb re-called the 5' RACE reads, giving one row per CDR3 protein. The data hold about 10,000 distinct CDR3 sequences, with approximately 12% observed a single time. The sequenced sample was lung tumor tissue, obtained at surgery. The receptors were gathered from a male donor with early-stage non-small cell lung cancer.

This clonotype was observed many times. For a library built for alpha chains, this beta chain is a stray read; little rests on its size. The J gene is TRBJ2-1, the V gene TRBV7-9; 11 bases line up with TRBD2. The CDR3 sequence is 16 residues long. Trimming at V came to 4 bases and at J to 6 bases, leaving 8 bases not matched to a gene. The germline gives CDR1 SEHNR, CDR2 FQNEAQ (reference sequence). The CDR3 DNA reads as TGTGCCAGCAGCTCTCAAGTTCTAGCGGGAGGCAATGAGCAGTTCTTC. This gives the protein CASSSQVLAGGNEQFF.

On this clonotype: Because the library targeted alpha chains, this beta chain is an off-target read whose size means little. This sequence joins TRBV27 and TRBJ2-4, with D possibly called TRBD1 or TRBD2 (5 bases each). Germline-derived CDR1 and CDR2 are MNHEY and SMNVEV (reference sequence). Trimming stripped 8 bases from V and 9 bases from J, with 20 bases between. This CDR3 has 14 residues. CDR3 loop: CASGGLGRGGIQYF. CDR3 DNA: TGTGCCAGCGGTGGTTTGGGGCGCGGAGGCATTCAGTACTTC.

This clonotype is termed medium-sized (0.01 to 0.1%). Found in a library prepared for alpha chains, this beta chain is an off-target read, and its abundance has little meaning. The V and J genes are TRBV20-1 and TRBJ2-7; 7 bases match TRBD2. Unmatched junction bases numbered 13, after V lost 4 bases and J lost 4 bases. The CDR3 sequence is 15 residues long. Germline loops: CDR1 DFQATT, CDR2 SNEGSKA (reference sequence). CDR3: CSANPITSELYEQYF. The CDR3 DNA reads TGCAGTGCTAACCCAATTACTAGCGAACTTTACGAGCAGTACTTC.

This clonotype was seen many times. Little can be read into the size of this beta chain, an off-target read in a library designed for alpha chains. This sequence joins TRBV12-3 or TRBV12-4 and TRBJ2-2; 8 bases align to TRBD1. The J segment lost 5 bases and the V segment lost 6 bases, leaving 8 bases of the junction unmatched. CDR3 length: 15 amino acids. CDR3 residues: CASSLGQGWTGELFF. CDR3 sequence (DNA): TGTGCCAGCAGCCTAGGACAGGGCTGGACCGGGGAGCTGTTTTTT.

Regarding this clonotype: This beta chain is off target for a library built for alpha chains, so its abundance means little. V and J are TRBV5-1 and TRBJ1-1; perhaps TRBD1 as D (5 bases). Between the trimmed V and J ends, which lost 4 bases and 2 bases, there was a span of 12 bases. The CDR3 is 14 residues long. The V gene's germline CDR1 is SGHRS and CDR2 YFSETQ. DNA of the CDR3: TGCGCCAGCAGCGGGACCCAGGGCAACACTGAAGCTTTCTTT. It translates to CASSGTQGNTEAFF.

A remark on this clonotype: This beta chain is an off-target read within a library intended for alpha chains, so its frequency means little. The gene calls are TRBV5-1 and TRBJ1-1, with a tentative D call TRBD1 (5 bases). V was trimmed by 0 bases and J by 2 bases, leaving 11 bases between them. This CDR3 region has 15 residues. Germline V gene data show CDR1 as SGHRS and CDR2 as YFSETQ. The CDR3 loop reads CASSLDAGLNTEAFF. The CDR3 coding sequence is TGCGCCAGCAGCTTGGATGCGGGGCTAAACACTGAAGCTTTCTTT.

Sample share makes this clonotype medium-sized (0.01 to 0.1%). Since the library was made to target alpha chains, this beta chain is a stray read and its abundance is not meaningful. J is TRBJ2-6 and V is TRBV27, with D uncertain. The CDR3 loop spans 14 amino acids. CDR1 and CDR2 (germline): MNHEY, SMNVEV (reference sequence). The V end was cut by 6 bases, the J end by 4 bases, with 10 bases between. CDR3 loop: CASSSGYGANVLTF. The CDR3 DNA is TGTGCCAGCAGCTCAGGATACGGGGCCAACGTCCTGACTTTC. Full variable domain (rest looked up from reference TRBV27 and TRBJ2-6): EAQVTQNPRYLITVTGKKLTVTCSQNMNHEYMSWYRQDPGLGLRQIYYSMNVEVTDKGDVPEGYKVSRKEKRNFPLILESPSPNQTSLYFCASSSGYGANVLTFGAGSRLTVL.

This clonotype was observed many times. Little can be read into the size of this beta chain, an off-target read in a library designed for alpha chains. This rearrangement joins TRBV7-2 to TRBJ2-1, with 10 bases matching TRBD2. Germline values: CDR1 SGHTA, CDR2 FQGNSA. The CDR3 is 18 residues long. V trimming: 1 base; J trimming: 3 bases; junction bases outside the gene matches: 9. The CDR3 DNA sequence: TGTGCCAGCAGCTTAGAGACTTTAGCGGGAGGTCTCTACAATGAGCAGTTCTTC. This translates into CASSLETLAGGLYNEQFF.

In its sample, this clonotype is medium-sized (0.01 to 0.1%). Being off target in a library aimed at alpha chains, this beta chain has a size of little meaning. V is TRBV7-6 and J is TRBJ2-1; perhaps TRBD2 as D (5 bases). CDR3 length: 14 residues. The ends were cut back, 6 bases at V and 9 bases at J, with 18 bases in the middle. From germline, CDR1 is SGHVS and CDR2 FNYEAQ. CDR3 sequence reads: CASRLADGGGEQFF. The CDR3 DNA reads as TGTGCCAGCAGGCTAGCAGATGGCGGAGGTGAGCAGTTCTTC. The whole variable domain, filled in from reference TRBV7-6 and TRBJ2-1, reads GAGVSQSPRYKVTKRGQDVALRCDPISGHVSLYWYRQALGQGPEFLTYFNYEAQQDKSGLPNDRFSAERPEGSISTLTIQRTEQRDSAMYRCASRLADGGGEQFFGPGTRLTVL.

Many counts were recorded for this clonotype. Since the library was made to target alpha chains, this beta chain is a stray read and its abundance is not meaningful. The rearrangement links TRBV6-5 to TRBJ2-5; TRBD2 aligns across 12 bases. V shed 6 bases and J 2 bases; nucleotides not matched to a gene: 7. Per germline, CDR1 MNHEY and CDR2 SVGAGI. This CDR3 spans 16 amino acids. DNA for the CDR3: TGTGCCAGCAGCCTGACTAGCGGGAGTGGTCAAGAGACCCAGTACTTC. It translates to CASSLTSGSGQETQYF.